A selection of T cell receptor beta chains follows, all from one sample in a study of cytomegalovirus exposure and HLA in healthy donors. Measured with immunoSEQ multiplex PCR; TCRdb has only the in-frame clones, and not every one. The table records 180,000 or so clones, more than 75% of them present only once. Source material: PBMCs. Receptors originate from a woman aged 25 to 39 in good health and CMV-seropositive. CDR3s include the opening cysteine and the closing phenylalanine or tryptophan. The order of the fields is J gene, D gene, V gene, clone size, CDR3 DNA, CDR3 protein. A D gene is named only where the DNA matches it firmly. Some rows have no size entry. The others give once, few or many, or a class for an expanded clone.

j_gene: TRBJ1-6; d_gene: -; v_gene: TRBV2; abundance: -; CDR3nt: TGTGCCAGCACACAGCCCCTTAATTCACCCCTCCACTTT; CDR3aa: CASTQPLNSPLHF
j_gene: TRBJ1-5; d_gene: -; v_gene: TRBV2; abundance: -; CDR3nt: TGTGCCAGCAGTGGGATCAGGCGCAATCAGCCCCAGCATTTT; CDR3aa: CASSGIRRNQPQHF
j_gene: TRBJ2-1; d_gene: -; v_gene: TRBV28; abundance: few; CDR3nt: TGTGCCAGCAGTCCCCCCGGCGGCAATGAGCAGTTCTTC; CDR3aa: CASSPPGGNEQFF
j_gene: TRBJ1-2; d_gene: TRBD1; v_gene: TRBV7-9; abundance: -; CDR3nt: TGTGCCAGCAGTCCCTACAGGGGGCATGGCTACACCTTC; CDR3aa: CASSPYRGHGYTF
j_gene: TRBJ2-3; d_gene: -; v_gene: TRBV5-6; abundance: -; CDR3nt: TGTGCCAGCAGCTTCGGGTACCCTAGCACAGATACGCAGTATTTT; CDR3aa: CASSFGYPSTDTQYF
j_gene: TRBJ2-1; d_gene: TRBD1; v_gene: TRBV28; abundance: -; CDR3nt: TGTGCCAGCACCCTCGGACAGGGGGGGGACAATGAGCAGTTCTTC; CDR3aa: CASTLGQGGDNEQFF
j_gene: TRBJ2-7; d_gene: TRBD1; v_gene: TRBV28; abundance: -; CDR3nt: TGTGCCAGTCGTCCCGGACAGGCCTACGAGCAGTACTTC; CDR3aa: CASRPGQAYEQYF
j_gene: TRBJ2-7; d_gene: TRBD2; v_gene: TRBV4-2; abundance: -; CDR3nt: TGTGCCAGCAGCCAAGTGACTAGCGAGGAGCAGTACTTC; CDR3aa: CASSQVTSEEQYF
j_gene: TRBJ1-3; d_gene: -; v_gene: TRBV11-2; abundance: -; CDR3nt: TGTGCCAGCAGCTCCGCAGGGCTTGCTGGAAACACCATATATTTT; CDR3aa: CASSSAGLAGNTIYF
j_gene: TRBJ1-2; d_gene: TRBD1; v_gene: TRBV28; abundance: -; CDR3nt: TGTGCCAGCAGTTCAGACAGGGGGCAACCTAACTATGGCTACACCTTC; CDR3aa: CASSSDRGQPNYGYTF
j_gene: TRBJ2-3; d_gene: -; v_gene: TRBV4-2; abundance: -; CDR3nt: TGTGCCAGCAGCCAAGAATGGCCGTACACAGATACGCAGTATTTT; CDR3aa: CASSQEWPYTDTQYF
j_gene: TRBJ1-5; d_gene: TRBD1; v_gene: TRBV7-8; abundance: -; CDR3nt: TGTGCCAGCAGCCCGGGACAGAAATATAGCAATCAGCCCCAGCATTTT; CDR3aa: CASSPGQKYSNQPQHF
j_gene: TRBJ1-5; d_gene: -; v_gene: TRBV21-1; abundance: -; CDR3nt: TGTGCCAGCAGCAAAACAGGAGCCAATCAGCCCCAGCATTTT; CDR3aa: CASSKTGANQPQHF
j_gene: TRBJ2-7; d_gene: TRBD2; v_gene: TRBV19; abundance: -; CDR3nt: TGTGCCAGTAGTATTGGGAGGGTTCAGGACGAGCAGTACTTC; CDR3aa: CASSIGRVQDEQYF
j_gene: TRBJ1-1; d_gene: TRBD1; v_gene: TRBV29-1; abundance: -; CDR3nt: TGCAGCGTTGATTCGACAGGGTGGAACACTGAAGCTTTCTTT; CDR3aa: CSVDSTGWNTEAFF
j_gene: TRBJ2-3; d_gene: -; v_gene: TRBV5-1; abundance: -; CDR3nt: TGCGCCAGCAGCCAGGGGTATGGAAGGGTAGATACGCAGTATTTT; CDR3aa: CASSQGYGRVDTQYF
j_gene: TRBJ2-7; d_gene: TRBD1; v_gene: TRBV12-5; abundance: -; CDR3nt: TGTGCTAGTGGTCCGGGACAGTCCTACTACGAGCAGTACTTC; CDR3aa: CASGPGQSYYEQYF
j_gene: TRBJ1-2; d_gene: TRBD1; v_gene: TRBV6-8; abundance: few; CDR3nt: TGTGCCAGCGCCCCAAACAGGGGCGGCACCTATGGCTACACCTTC; CDR3aa: CASAPNRGGTYGYTF
j_gene: TRBJ1-6; d_gene: TRBD1; v_gene: TRBV7-8; abundance: once; CDR3nt: TGTGCCAGCAGCGCCGCCGGACAGGGCAATTCACCCCTCCACTTT; CDR3aa: CASSAAGQGNSPLHF
j_gene: TRBJ2-7; d_gene: TRBD2; v_gene: TRBV4-2; abundance: -; CDR3nt: TGTGCCAGCAGCCAAGATCCGGTAACTAGCGCCCCTCTGGAGCAGTACTTC; CDR3aa: CASSQDPVTSAPLEQYF